These 9 T cell receptor beta chains were all obtained from the same sample, sequenced in a study of blood T cell repertoires in COVID-19. Libraries were prepared by immunoSEQ multiplex PCR; TCRdb keeps only in-frame clonotypes and omits some of them. Here the sample spans some 150,000 clones, roughly 88% being singletons. The sample comprised peripheral blood. These receptors originate from a woman in her forties or fifties with acute or convalescent COVID-19.

The chain employs TRBV6-6 and TRBJ1-3, with D tentatively TRBD1 (5 bases). CDR3 length: 16 residues. V was cut by 0 bases and J by 0 bases, with 9 bases left in between. CDR1 is MNHNY and CDR2 is SVGAGI in the germline V gene (reference sequence). The CDR3 sequence is CASSYSQGHSGNTIYF. CDR3 in DNA: TGTGCCAGCAGTTACTCTCAGGGCCACTCTGGAAACACCATATATTTT.

This chain joins TRBV4-3 and TRBJ2-3; D call uncertain. Trimming shortened V by 1 base and J by 0 bases, and 11 bases separated the two germline ends. CDR1 is LGHNA and CDR2 is YSLEER in the germline V gene. The CDR3 sequence is 16 residues long. CDR3 coding DNA: TGCGCCAGCAGCCAAGTTTTAACTACAAGCACAGATACGCAGTATTTT. It is translated as CASSQVLTTSTDTQYF.

The J gene is TRBJ2-5, the V gene TRBV2, with 10 bases lining up with TRBD1. V shed 9 bases and J 1 base; nucleotides not matched to a gene: 2. CDR3 length equals 13 residues. Germline V CDR1 and CDR2: SNHLY, FYNNEI. CDR3 sequence (DNA): TGTGCCAGAGGACAGGGGGGCCAAGAGACCCAGTACTTC. Translated, it gives CARGQGGQETQYF.

This rearrangement joins TRBV7-3 to TRBJ2-7; TRBD2 matches at 7 bases. There are 13 residues in the CDR3. CDR1 and CDR2 (germline): SGHTA, FQGTGA. After removal of 6 bases from V and 6 bases from J, the junction contained 8 bases not matched to a gene. CDR3 DNA: TGTGCCAGCAGTTTGGGAGGGGTTACCGAGCAGTACTTC. It translates to CASSLGGVTEQYF.

The chain uses TRBV7-2 and TRBJ1-5; 9 bases match TRBD1. Germline loops: CDR1 SGHTA, CDR2 FQGNSA. J lost 3 bases, V lost 5 bases, and 8 bases had no gene match. This CDR3 region has 16 residues. CDR3 loop: CASSPQGQGINQPQHF. The DNA for the CDR3 is TGTGCCAGCAGCCCCCAGGGACAGGGTATCAATCAGCCCCAGCATTTT.

The genes are TRBV18 and TRBJ2-2, with D unclear. In germline, CDR1 is KGHSH, CDR2 LQKENI. The CDR3 sequence is 14 residues long. V dropped 7 bases and J dropped 2 bases, with 11 bases sitting between them. The CDR3 nucleotides are TGTGCCAGCTTAACTGAGCGCAACACCGGGGAGCTGTTTTTT. Encoded protein: CASLTERNTGELFF.

In its sample, this clone was seen a few times. The chain couples TRBV2 to TRBJ2-7, with TRBD1 matching over 7 bases. Germline CDR1 and CDR2: SNHLY and FYNNEI. The CDR3 totals 14 residues. After removal of 10 bases from V and 3 bases from J, the junction contained 12 bases not matched to a gene. CDR3 residues: CANPWDSDSYEQYF. Written as DNA, the CDR3 is TGTGCCAACCCTTGGGACAGTGACAGCTACGAGCAGTACTTC.

There are a few counts of this clone. V is TRBV4-2 and J is TRBJ1-6; D might be TRBD1 (5 bases). This CDR3 spans 16 amino acids. The V gene lost 4 bases and the J gene lost 5 bases, with 15 bases spanning the gap. The germline CDR1 and CDR2 sequences are LGHNA and YNFKEQ. This CDR3 is CASSRKVGADNSPLHF. In DNA form, the CDR3 reads TGTGCCAGCAGCCGAAAAGTAGGGGCGGATAATTCACCCCTCCACTTT.

The J gene is TRBJ1-2, the V gene TRBV29-1; 11 bases are a match to TRBD1. The CDR3 extends over 14 amino acids. V shed 8 bases and J 1 base; nucleotides not matched to a gene: 6. The V gene's germline CDR1 is SQVTM and CDR2 ANQGSEA. The CDR3 nucleotides are TGCAGCTACGGAGGGACAGGGGGTAACTATGGCTACACCTTC. Translating gives CSYGGTGGNYGYTF.